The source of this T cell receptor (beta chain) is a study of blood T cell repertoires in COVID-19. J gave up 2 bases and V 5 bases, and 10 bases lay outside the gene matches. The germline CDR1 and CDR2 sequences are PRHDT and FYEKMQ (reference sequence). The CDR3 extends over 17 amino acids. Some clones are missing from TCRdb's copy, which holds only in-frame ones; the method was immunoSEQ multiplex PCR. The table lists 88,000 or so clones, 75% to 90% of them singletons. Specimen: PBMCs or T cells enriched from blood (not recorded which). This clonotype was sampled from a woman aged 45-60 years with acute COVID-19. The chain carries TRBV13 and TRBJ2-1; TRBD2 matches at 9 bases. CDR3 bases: TGTGCCAGCAGCCCCCTTAGCGGGAGCAGGACCTACAATGAGCAGTTCTTC. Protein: CASSPLSGSRTYNEQFF. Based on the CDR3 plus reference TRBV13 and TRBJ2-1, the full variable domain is AAGVIQSPRHLIKEKRETATLKCYPIPRHDTVYWYQQGPGQDPQFLISFYEKMQSDKGSIPDRFSAQQFSDYHSELNMSSLELGDSALYFCASSPLSGSRTYNEQFFGPGTRLTVL.